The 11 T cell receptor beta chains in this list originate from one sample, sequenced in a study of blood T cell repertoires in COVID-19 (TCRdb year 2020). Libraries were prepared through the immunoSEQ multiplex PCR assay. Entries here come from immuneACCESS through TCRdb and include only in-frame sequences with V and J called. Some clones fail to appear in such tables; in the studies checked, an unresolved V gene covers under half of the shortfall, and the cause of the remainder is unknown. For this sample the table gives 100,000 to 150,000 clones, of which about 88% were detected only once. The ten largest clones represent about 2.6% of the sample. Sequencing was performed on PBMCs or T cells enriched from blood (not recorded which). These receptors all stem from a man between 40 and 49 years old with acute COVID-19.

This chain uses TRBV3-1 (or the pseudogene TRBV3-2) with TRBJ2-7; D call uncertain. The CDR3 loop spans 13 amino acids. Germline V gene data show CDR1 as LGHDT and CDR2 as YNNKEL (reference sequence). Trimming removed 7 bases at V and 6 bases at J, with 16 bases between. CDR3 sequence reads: CASTGSAVREQYF. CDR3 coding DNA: TGTGCCAGCACCGGATCTGCGGTTCGCGAGCAGTACTTC.

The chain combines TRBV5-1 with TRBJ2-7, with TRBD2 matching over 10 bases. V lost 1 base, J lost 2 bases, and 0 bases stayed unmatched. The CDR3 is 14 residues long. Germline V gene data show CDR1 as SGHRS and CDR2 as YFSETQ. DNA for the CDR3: TGCGCCAGCAGCTTGACTAGCGGGACCTACGAGCAGTACTTC. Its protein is CASSLTSGTYEQYF.

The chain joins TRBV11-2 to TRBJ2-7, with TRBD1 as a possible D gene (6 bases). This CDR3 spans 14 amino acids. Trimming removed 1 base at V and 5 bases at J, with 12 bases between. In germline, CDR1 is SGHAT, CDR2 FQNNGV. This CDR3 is CASSLATGTHEQYF. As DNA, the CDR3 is TGTGCCAGCAGCTTAGCTACAGGGACCCACGAGCAGTACTTC. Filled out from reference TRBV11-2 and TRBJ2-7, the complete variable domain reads EAGVAQSPRYKIIEKRQSVAFWCNPISGHATLYWYQQILGQGPKLLIQFQNNGVVDDSQLPKDRFSAERLKGVDSTLKIQPAKLEDSAVYLCASSLATGTHEQYFGPGTRLTVT.

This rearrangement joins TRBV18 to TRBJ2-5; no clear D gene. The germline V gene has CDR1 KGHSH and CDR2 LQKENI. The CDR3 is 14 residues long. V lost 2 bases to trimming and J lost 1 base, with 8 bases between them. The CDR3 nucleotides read TGTGCCAGCTCACCAATTAACGGCCAAGAGACCCAGTACTTC. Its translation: CASSPINGQETQYF.

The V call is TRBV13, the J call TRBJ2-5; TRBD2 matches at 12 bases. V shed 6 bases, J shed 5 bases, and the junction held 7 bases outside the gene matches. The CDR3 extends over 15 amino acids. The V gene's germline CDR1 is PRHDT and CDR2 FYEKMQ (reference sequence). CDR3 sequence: CASSSWTSGEETQYF. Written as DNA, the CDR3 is TGTGCCAGCAGTTCCTGGACTAGCGGGGAGGAGACCCAGTACTTC.

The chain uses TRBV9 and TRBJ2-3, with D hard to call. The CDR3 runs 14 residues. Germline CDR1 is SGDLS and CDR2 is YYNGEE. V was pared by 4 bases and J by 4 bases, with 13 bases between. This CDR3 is CASSPSNSPDTQYF. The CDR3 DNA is TGTGCCAGCAGCCCATCTAACTCTCCAGATACGCAGTATTTT.

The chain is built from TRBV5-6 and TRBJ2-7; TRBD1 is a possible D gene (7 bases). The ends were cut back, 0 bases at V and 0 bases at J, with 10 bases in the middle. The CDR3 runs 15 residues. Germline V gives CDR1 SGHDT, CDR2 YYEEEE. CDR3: CASSLGQGGSYEQYF. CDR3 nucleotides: TGTGCCAGCAGCTTGGGCCAGGGGGGCTCCTACGAGCAGTACTTC.

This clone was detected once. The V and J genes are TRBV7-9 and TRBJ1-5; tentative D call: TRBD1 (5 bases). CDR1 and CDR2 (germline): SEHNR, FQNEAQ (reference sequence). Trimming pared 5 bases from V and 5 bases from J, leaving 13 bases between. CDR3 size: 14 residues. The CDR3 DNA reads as TGTGCCAGCAGCCCTGGGAAAGGGGATCAGCCCCAGCATTTT. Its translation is CASSPGKGDQPQHF.

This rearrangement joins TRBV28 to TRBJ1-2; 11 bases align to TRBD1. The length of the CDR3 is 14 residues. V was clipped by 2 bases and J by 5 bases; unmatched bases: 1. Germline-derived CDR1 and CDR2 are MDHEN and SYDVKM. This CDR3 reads CASSLGTGGYGYTF. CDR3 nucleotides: TGTGCCAGCAGTTTAGGGACAGGGGGATATGGCTACACCTTC.

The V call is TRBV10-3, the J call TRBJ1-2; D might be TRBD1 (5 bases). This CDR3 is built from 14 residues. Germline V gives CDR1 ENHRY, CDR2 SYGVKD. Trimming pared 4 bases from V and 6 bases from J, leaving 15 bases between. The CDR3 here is CAISGLPTGDGYTF. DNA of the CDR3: TGTGCCATCAGTGGTTTGCCTACAGGTGATGGCTACACCTTC.

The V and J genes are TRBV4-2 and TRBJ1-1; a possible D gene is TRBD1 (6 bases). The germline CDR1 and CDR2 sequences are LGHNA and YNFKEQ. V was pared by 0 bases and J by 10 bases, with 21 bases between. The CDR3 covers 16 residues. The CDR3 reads CASSQEGDEAGERAFF. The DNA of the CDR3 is TGTGCCAGCAGCCAAGAAGGAGATGAGGCAGGGGAACGAGCTTTCTTT.